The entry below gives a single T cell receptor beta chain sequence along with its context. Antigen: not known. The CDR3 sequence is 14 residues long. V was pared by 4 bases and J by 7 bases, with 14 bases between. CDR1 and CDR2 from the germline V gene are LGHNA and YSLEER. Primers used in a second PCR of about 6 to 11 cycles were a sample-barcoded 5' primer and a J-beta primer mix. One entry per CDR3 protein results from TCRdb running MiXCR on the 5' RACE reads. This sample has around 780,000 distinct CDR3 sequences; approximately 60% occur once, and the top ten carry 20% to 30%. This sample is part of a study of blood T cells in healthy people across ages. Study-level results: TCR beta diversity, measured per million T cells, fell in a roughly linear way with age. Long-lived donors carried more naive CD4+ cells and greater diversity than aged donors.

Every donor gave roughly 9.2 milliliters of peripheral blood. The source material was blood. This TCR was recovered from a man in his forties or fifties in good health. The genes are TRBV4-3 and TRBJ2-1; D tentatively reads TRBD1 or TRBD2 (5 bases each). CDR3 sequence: CASSPGRVYNEQFF. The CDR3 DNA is TGCGCCAGCAGCCCGGGACGGGTTTATAATGAGCAGTTCTTC.